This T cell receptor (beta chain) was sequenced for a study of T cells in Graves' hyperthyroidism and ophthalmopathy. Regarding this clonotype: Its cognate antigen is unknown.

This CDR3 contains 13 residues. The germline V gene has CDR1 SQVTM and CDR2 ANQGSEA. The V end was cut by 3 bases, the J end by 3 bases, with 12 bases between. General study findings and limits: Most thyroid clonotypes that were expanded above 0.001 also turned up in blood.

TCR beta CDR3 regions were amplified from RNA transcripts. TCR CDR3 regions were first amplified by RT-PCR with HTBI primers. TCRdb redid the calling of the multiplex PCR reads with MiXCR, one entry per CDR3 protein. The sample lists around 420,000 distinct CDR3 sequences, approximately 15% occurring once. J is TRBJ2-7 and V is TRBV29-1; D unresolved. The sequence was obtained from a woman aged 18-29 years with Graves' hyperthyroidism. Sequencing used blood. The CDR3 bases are TGCAGCGTTGAGTCAGAAGGGAACTACGAGCAGTACTTC. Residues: CSVESEGNYEQYF.